These 5 T cell receptor beta chains were all obtained from the same sample, sequenced in a study of T cell changes during pregnancy in multiple sclerosis. The table came from immunoSEQ multiplex PCR; TCRdb's copy has only in-frame clones and leaves some out. The data contain 35,000 to 45,000 clones, around 90% of them singletons. Specimen: CD4+ T cells from peripheral blood mononuclear cells, collected after pregnancy. The receptor set was obtained from a female donor with multiple sclerosis, enrolled in a pregnancy study.

V usage is TRBV9 and J usage is TRBJ1-4, with D possibly being TRBD1 (6 bases). The CDR3 contains 16 residues. CDR1 and CDR2 (germline): SGDLS, YYNGEE. The V and J ends lost 0 bases and 4 bases respectively, with 13 bases between them. The CDR3 loop reads CASSVGIRGGNEKLFF. The DNA for the CDR3 is TGTGCCAGCAGCGTAGGGATCCGAGGGGGTAATGAAAAACTGTTTTTT.

This CDR3 is CASSPQGVGWTGELFF. In nucleotides, the CDR3 is TGTGCCAGCAGCCCCCAGGGGGTGGGGTGGACCGGGGAGCTGTTTTTT. V and J are TRBV9 and TRBJ2-2; 7 bases align to TRBD1. CDR3 length: 16 amino acids. Germline V gene sequence: CDR1 SGDLS, CDR2 YYNGEE. Trimming cost V 4 bases and J 5 bases; bases outside gene matches: 11.

This clone appeared once. The rearrangement links TRBV6-1 to TRBJ1-4, with 9 bases aligning to TRBD1. The V gene's germline CDR1 is MNHNS and CDR2 SASEGT. The V gene end was trimmed by 6 bases and the J gene end by 8 bases; junction bases not matched to a gene: 4. CDR3 length: 13 amino acids. CDR3 sequence: CASRRTGVEKLFF. As DNA, the CDR3 is TGTGCCAGCAGAAGGACAGGGGTGGAAAAACTGTTTTTT.

V gene TRBV7-3 combines with J gene TRBJ2-1, with TRBD2 matching over 8 bases. Trimming cost V 0 bases and J 9 bases; bases outside gene matches: 4. This CDR3 region has 14 residues. CDR1 SGHTA and CDR2 FQGTGA come from the germline V gene. The CDR3 region has the DNA TGTGCCAGCAGCTTAACCGGGGGGGATCGTGAGCAGTTCTTC. This sequence encodes CASSLTGGDREQFF.

The CDR3 DNA sequence: TGTGCCAGCACGGGGCGAAGCGGGAGGGCCGGGGAGCTGTTTTTT. Translation: CASTGRSGRAGELFF. The chain carries TRBV2 and TRBJ2-2; TRBD2 aligns across 10 bases. Germline V lookup: CDR1 SNHLY, CDR2 FYNNEI. V shed 7 bases, J shed 6 bases, and the junction held 8 bases outside the gene matches. The CDR3 spans 15 residues.